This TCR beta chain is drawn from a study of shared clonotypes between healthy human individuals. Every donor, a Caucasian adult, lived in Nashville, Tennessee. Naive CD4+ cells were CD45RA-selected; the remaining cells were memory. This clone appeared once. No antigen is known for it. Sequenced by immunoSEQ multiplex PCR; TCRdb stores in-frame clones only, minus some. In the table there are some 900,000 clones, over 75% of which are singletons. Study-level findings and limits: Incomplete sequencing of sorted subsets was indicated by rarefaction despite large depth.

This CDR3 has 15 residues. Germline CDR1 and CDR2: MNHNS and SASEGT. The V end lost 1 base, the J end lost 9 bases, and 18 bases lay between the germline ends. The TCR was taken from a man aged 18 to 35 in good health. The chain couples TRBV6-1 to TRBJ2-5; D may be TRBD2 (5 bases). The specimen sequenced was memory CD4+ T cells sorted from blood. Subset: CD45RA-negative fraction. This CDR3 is CASSEGSFSGGSQYF. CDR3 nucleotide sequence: TGTGCCAGCAGTGAAGGCTCCTTCAGTGGCGGGTCCCAGTACTTC.